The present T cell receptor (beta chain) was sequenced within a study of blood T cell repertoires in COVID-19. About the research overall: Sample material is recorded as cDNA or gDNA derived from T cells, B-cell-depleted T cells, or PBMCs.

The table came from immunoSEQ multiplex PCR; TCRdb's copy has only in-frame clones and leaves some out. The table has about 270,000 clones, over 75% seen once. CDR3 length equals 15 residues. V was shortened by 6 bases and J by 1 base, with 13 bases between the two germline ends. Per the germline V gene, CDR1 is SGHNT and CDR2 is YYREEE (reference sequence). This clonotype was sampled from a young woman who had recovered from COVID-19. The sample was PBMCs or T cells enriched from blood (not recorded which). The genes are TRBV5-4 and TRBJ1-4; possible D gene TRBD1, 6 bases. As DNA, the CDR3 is TGTGCCAGCACCAAAGGGGGGGGAACTAATGAAAAACTGTTTTTT. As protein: CASTKGGGTNEKLFF.